The 7 T cell receptor beta chains in this list originate from one sample, sequenced in a study of cytomegalovirus exposure and HLA in healthy donors. The data were produced by immunoSEQ multiplex PCR, yet TCRdb's version contains in-frame clones alone and is incomplete. This sample has about 160,000 clones, with approximately 96% found just once. What was sequenced was PBMCs. Source of these receptors: a woman aged 18-29 years in good health and CMV-seronegative.

V is TRBV6-5 and J is TRBJ2-7, with 7 bases fitting TRBD1. The CDR3 has 13 amino acids. Per germline, CDR1 MNHEY and CDR2 SVGAGI. V trimming: 10 bases; J trimming: 0 bases; junction bases outside the gene matches: 6. The CDR3 spells CATRDRRSYEQYF. In nucleotides, the CDR3 is TGTGCCACCCGGGACAGACGCTCCTACGAGCAGTACTTC.

V usage is TRBV4-3 and J usage is TRBJ2-3; 11 nucleotides agree with TRBD2. V gave up 7 bases and J gave up 6 bases; unmatched junction bases: 12. This CDR3 has 16 amino acids. Looked up from germline, CDR1 is LGHNA and CDR2 is YSLEER. The CDR3 DNA reads TGCGCCAGCACCCCTGGGACTAGCGGTGATTCCGATACGCAGTATTTT. Its translation is CASTPGTSGDSDTQYF.

This rearrangement joins TRBV30 to TRBJ2-3; a possible D gene is TRBD1 (5 bases). V lost 2 bases and J lost 0, with 12 bases in between. This CDR3 has 15 amino acids. Germline V gene sequence: CDR1 GTSNPN, CDR2 SVGIG (reference sequence). In DNA, the CDR3 is TGTGCCTGGAGTCAGACAGCATCTAGCACAGATACGCAGTATTTT. This gives the protein CAWSQTASSTDTQYF.

This clone was seen only once. The chain recombines TRBV5-4 with TRBJ2-7; no definite D call. Per the germline V gene, CDR1 is SGHNT and CDR2 is YYREEE (reference sequence). Trimming cost V 2 bases and J 1 base, with 7 bases left between them. This CDR3 region has 13 residues. The CDR3 sequence: CASSFEDSYEQYF. DNA of the CDR3: TGTGCCAGCAGCTTCGAGGATTCCTACGAGCAGTACTTC.

The table lists this clone with a few counts. The chain combines TRBV5-6 with TRBJ1-4; 8 nucleotides line up with TRBD1. CDR1 and CDR2 from the germline V gene are SGHDT and YYEEEE. J lost 4 bases, V lost 1 base, and 9 bases had no gene match. This CDR3 region has 17 residues. CDR3 sequence (DNA): TGTGCCAGCAGCTTGTACCTACGCGGGACAGGTAATGAAAAACTGTTTTTT. Its translation is CASSLYLRGTGNEKLFF.

The rearrangement uses TRBV29-1 and TRBJ2-7; TRBD1 matches at 12 bases. In germline, CDR1 is SQVTM, CDR2 ANQGSEA. The CDR3 is made up of 12 amino acids. This chain's CDR3 is CSVRDRGHEQYF. DNA of the CDR3: TGCAGTGTACGGGACAGGGGGCACGAGCAGTACTTC.

The chain recombines TRBV6-1 with TRBJ1-5; D is undetermined. The CDR3 extends over 16 amino acids. Per the germline V gene, CDR1 is MNHNS and CDR2 is SASEGT. Trimming removed 4 bases at V and 0 bases at J, with 13 bases between. CDR3 residues: CASSAGPYLSNQPQHF. Written as DNA, the CDR3 is TGTGCCAGCAGTGCGGGTCCCTACCTTAGCAATCAGCCCCAGCATTTT.